The rows below give T cell receptor beta chains drawn from one sample of a study of long-term antiretroviral therapy in people with HIV. Method: immunoSEQ multiplex PCR; TCRdb's copy keeps in-frame clones and lacks some. The table has 44,000 or so clones, 90% to 95% seen once. The sequencing here drew on unsorted PBMCs, taken 3.7 years after starting antiretroviral therapy. The receptor source for this set is a woman in her forties or fifties with HIV. The CDR3 runs from the conserved cysteine through the conserved F or W. A D gene is named only where the DNA matches it firmly. Some rows mark clone size as missing; the rest say once, few, many or name a class of expanded clone.

TRBV7-2,TRBJ2-7,NA,NA,CASSLSPSYEQYF,TGTGCCAGCAGCTTGAGCCCCTCCTACGAGCAGTACTTC
TRBV19,TRBJ1-1,once,NA,CASMSRLNTEAFF,TGTGCCAGTATGAGCCGATTGAACACTGAAGCTTTCTTT
TRBV5-4,TRBJ2-3,NA,NA,CASSLAGGRGGGDTQYF,TGTGCCAGCAGCTTGGCCGGGGGCAGGGGAGGAGGGGATACGCAGTATTTT
TRBV5-1,TRBJ1-1,NA,NA,CASSLDGGGTEAFF,TGCGCCAGCAGCCTGGACGGGGGAGGCACTGAAGCTTTCTTT
TRBV5-1,TRBJ1-2,NA,NA,CASSLGPGGRYTF,TGCGCCAGCAGCTTGGGGCCCGGGGGACGCTACACCTTC
TRBV5-6,TRBJ1-3,NA,TRBD1,CASSLVGRGTDTIYF,TGTGCCAGCAGCTTGGTTGGCAGGGGGACAGACACCATATATTTT
TRBV4-2,TRBJ1-5,NA,NA,CASSPSRGENQPQHF,TGTGCCAGCAGCCCTTCGCGGGGGGAGAATCAGCCCCAGCATTTT
TRBV4-2,TRBJ2-1,NA,NA,CASSQRSGRSSYNEQFF,TGTGCCAGCAGCCAAAGATCCGGCAGGAGCTCCTACAATGAGCAGTTCTTC
TRBV4-1,TRBJ2-7,NA,TRBD2,CASSQVLAGREQYF,TGCGCCAGCAGCCAAGTGCTAGCGGGCAGGGAGCAGTACTTC
TRBV6-5,TRBJ2-1,NA,TRBD1,CASTLTGGQFF,TGTGCCAGCACCTTGACAGGGGGGCAGTTCTTC
TRBV9,TRBJ1-2,NA,NA,CASSVAPPGGYTF,TGTGCCAGCAGCGTAGCCCCCCCGGGAGGCTACACCTTC
TRBV19,TRBJ2-3,NA,TRBD2,CASSLGTSGTDTQYF,TGTGCCAGTAGCTTGGGGACTAGCGGCACAGATACGCAGTATTTT
TRBV28,TRBJ2-3,NA,NA,CASRVGGPRADTQYF,TGTGCCAGCAGGGTGGGGGGGCCTCGCGCTGATACGCAGTATTTT
TRBV9,TRBJ1-4,NA,TRBD1,CASSVLGQGAANEKLFF,TGTGCCAGCAGCGTTCTTGGGCAGGGGGCGGCTAATGAAAAACTGTTTTTT
TRBV25-1,TRBJ2-7,NA,TRBD2,CASSPSSGGYEQYF,TGTGCCAGCAGTCCATCTAGCGGGGGTTACGAGCAGTACTTC
TRBV2,TRBJ2-7,NA,NA,CASSDKAGQMSYEQYF,TGTGCCAGCAGTGACAAAGCGGGACAGATGTCCTACGAGCAGTACTTC
TRBV7-2,TRBJ1-1,NA,NA,CASSHDTYTEAFF,TGTGCCAGCAGCCACGACACCTACACTGAAGCTTTCTTT
TRBV18,TRBJ1-1,NA,NA,CASSPPVAGLNTEAFF,TGTGCCAGCTCACCACCGGTGGCAGGCTTGAACACTGAAGCTTTCTTT
TRBV6-1,TRBJ2-7,NA,NA,CASRAQGIAYEQYF,TGTGCCAGCAGGGCCCAGGGAATAGCCTACGAGCAGTACTTC
TRBV5-1,TRBJ2-7,NA,NA,CASSLDGTSFYEQYF,TGCGCCAGCAGCTTGGACGGGACTTCGTTCTACGAGCAGTACTTC
TRBV9,TRBJ2-2,NA,NA,CASSVSGAGELFF,TGTGCCAGCAGCGTAAGTGGCGCCGGGGAGCTGTTTTTT
TRBV7-9,TRBJ2-7,NA,TRBD1,CASSPRGQVDEQYF,TGTGCCAGCAGCCCGAGGGGACAGGTGGACGAGCAGTACTTC
TRBV27,TRBJ1-2,NA,NA,CASSLSARGDYGYTF,TGTGCCAGCAGTTTATCGGCCAGGGGAGACTATGGCTACACCTTC
TRBV15,TRBJ2-5,NA,TRBD1,CATSRDYRDRGRRVIQETQYF,TGTGCCACCAGCAGAGATTACCGGGACAGGGGAAGGCGGGTTATCCAAGAGACCCAGTACTTC
TRBV6-6,TRBJ1-5,NA,NA,CASSPGRGGNQPQHF,TGTGCCAGCAGCCCCGGGAGGGGTGGCAATCAGCCCCAGCATTTT
TRBV2,TRBJ1-3,NA,NA,CASLDLSSGNTIYF,TGTGCCAGCTTGGACTTGAGCTCTGGAAACACCATATATTTT
TRBV25-1,TRBJ1-6,NA,TRBD1,CASRKPGQSNSPLHF,TGTGCCAGCAGAAAACCGGGACAGAGTAATTCACCCCTCCACTTT
TRBV7-2,TRBJ2-7,NA,NA,CASSLGGLPYEQYF,TGTGCCAGCAGCTTAGGGGGGCTGCCCTACGAGCAGTACTTC
TRBV29-1,TRBJ2-7,NA,NA,CSVRRGDYEQYF,TGCAGCGTTCGGAGGGGTGACTACGAGCAGTACTTC
TRBV4-2,TRBJ2-5,NA,TRBD1,CASRLVDRVQETQYF,TGTGCCAGCAGACTCGTAGACAGGGTCCAAGAGACCCAGTACTTC
TRBV6-1,TRBJ2-4,once,TRBD2,CASSDPSGGGAKNIQYF,TGTGCCAGCAGTGACCCGTCGGGCGGGGGGGCCAAAAACATTCAGTACTTC
TRBV12-2,TRBJ2-3,NA,NA,CASRLTAGGTDTQYF,TGTGCAAGTCGCTTAACAGCGGGGGGCACAGATACGCAGTATTTT
TRBV7-8,TRBJ1-1,NA,TRBD1,CASSLGQPNTEAFF,TGTGCCAGCAGCCTGGGACAGCCGAACACTGAAGCTTTCTTT
TRBV6-5,TRBJ1-1,NA,NA,CAHFPNTEAFF,TGTGCCCATTTTCCAAACACTGAAGCTTTCTTT
TRBV6-5,TRBJ2-7,NA,NA,CASSYILRGEQYF,TGTGCCAGCAGTTATATTCTTCGGGGGGAGCAGTACTTC
TRBV9,TRBJ1-1,NA,NA,CASSVIGGMNTEAFF,TGTGCCAGCAGCGTAATTGGGGGTATGAACACTGAAGCTTTCTTT
TRBV9,TRBJ2-3,NA,NA,CASIPGASSTDTQYF,TGTGCCAGCATCCCCGGGGCCTCTTCCACAGATACGCAGTATTTT
TRBV10-3,TRBJ2-3,NA,TRBD2,CAISESLGLAGGTDTQYF,TGTGCCATCAGTGAGTCCCTGGGACTAGCGGGGGGCACAGATACGCAGTATTTT
TRBV10-2,TRBJ2-2,NA,TRBD1,CASSGTGDNTGELFF,TGCGCCAGCAGTGGGACAGGGGACAACACCGGGGAGCTGTTTTTT
TRBV5-6,TRBJ1-1,NA,TRBD1,CASSRGTGLLTEAFF,TGTGCCAGCAGCAGAGGGACAGGGCTTCTCACTGAAGCTTTCTTT
TRBV7-6,TRBJ2-2,NA,NA,CASSIRQGRDTGELFF,TGTGCCAGCAGCATCCGACAGGGGAGGGACACCGGGGAGCTGTTTTTT
TRBV2,TRBJ1-2,NA,TRBD1,CASRSDRGGYTF,TGTGCCAGCAGGTCCGACAGGGGTGGCTACACCTTC
TRBV7-9,TRBJ1-1,once,NA,CASSRRENTEAFF,TGTGCCAGCAGCCGCAGAGAGAACACTGAAGCTTTCTTT
TRBV6-6,TRBJ2-3,NA,TRBD2,CASSYLSAPGGDTQYF,TGTGCCAGCAGTTACTTGTCCGCTCCGGGGGGAGATACGCAGTATTTT
TRBV7-2,TRBJ2-3,few,TRBD2,CASSLGLGLTDTQYF,TGTGCCAGCAGTCTTGGACTAGGACTCACAGATACGCAGTATTTT
TRBV2,TRBJ1-4,NA,NA,CASSEPSVELFF,TGTGCCAGCAGTGAACCCTCGGTGGAACTGTTTTTT
TRBV9,TRBJ1-3,NA,TRBD1,CASSVGRDSLGNTIYF,TGTGCCAGCAGCGTAGGGAGGGACAGCCTTGGAAACACCATATATTTT
TRBV2,TRBJ2-7,NA,NA,CASNFGWSYEQYF,TGTGCCAGCAACTTCGGATGGTCCTACGAGCAGTACTTC
TRBV10-1,TRBJ1-1,once,NA,CAREYPEAFF,TGCGCCAGAGAGTACCCTGAAGCTTTCTTT